The present T cell receptor beta chain was sequenced within a study of response to subunit inactivated influenza vaccine. General study results and limits: Only a handful of new T cells, the authors suggested, are recruited with each seasonal influenza vaccination.

Deletions cut 2 bases from V and 6 bases from J, with 14 bases between. Germline CDR1 MGHDK, CDR2 SYGVNS. The CDR3 loop spans 15 amino acids. As to this clonotype: Its specificity is not known.

Each CDR3 protein is one row after TCRdb ran MiXCR on the RT-PCR reads. Found here are hundreds of thousands of distinct CDR3 sequences, around a sixth of them singletons; the top ten hold roughly 11%. The chain combines TRBV25-1 with TRBJ1-5; tentative D call: TRBD1 (5 bases). The clonotype originates from a man in his fifties who received an inactivated influenza vaccine. The sequencing here drew on PBMCs from blood, taken 11 to 12 days after vaccination. The CDR3: CASSEGTPSGQPQHF. The CDR3 bases are TGTGCCAGCAGTGAAGGGACTCCTAGCGGTCAGCCCCAGCATTTT.